These 25 T cell receptor beta chains were sequenced from one sample in a study of graft-versus-host responses after intestinal transplantation. Their recognized antigens are unknown. Measured with immunoSEQ multiplex PCR; TCRdb has only the in-frame clones, and not every one. The table records about 85,000 clones, roughly 90% of them present only once. Sequencing used unstimulated CD8+ T cells sorted from spleen or lymph node cells, obtained before transplant. The receptors were sampled from a human donor who was the organ donor for an intestinal transplant.

The J gene is TRBJ2-5, the V gene TRBV14, with D maybe TRBD2 (5 bases). The J call may be in error: the DNA end matches TRBJ2-7 better. The CDR3 is 15 residues long. The germline V gene has CDR1 SGHDN and CDR2 FVKESK. Here the CDR3 DNA reads TGTGCCAGCAGGCAGGAACTAGAAGTGGCCTACGAGCAGTACTTC. Encoded protein: CASRQELEVAYEQYF.

This chain connects TRBV7-3 to TRBJ2-1; 9 nucleotides match TRBD2. The junction had 1 base not matched to a gene; V was cut back by 4 bases and J by 6 bases. Germline V gene data show CDR1 as SGHTA and CDR2 as FQGTGA. There are 13 residues in the CDR3. Written as DNA, the CDR3 is TGTGCCAGCAGCTCGGGACTAGCCAATGAGCAGTTCTTC. It codes for CASSSGLANEQFF.

V usage is TRBV21-1 and J usage is TRBJ1-1. TRBV21-1 is labeled a pseudogene. CDR3 length equals 14 residues. This chain's CDR3 is CASSQWGGREQAFF. The CDR3 coding sequence is TGTGCCAGCAGCCAATGGGGGGGTCGCGAACAAGCTTTCTTT.

This chain connects TRBV7-9 to TRBJ1-1; D might be TRBD1 (5 bases). V was pared by 4 bases and J by 1 base, with 13 bases between. The germline V gene encodes CDR1 SEHNR and CDR2 FQNEAQ (reference sequence). The CDR3 is 15 residues long. In DNA, the CDR3 is TGTGCCAGCAGCTCAAAGGGGCGTGGGAACACTGAAGCTTTCTTT. Translating gives CASSSKGRGNTEAFF.

The V call is TRBV12-5, the J call TRBJ1-2; 7 bases are a match to TRBD1. This CDR3 region has 15 residues. Per the germline V gene, CDR1 is LGHNT and CDR2 is FRNRAP. The V segment lost 6 bases and the J segment 5 bases; nucleotides outside the gene matches: 12. CDR3 coding DNA: TGTGCTAGTGGCCCCGTCCATACAGGGGATTATGGCTACACCTTC. It specifies CASGPVHTGDYGYTF.

This clone has only one observation. Relative to the germline gene, one junction end is altered; a read error may explain this. The J gene is TRBJ1-2, the V gene TRBV5-4; TRBD1 is a possible D gene (5 bases). The germline CDR1 and CDR2 sequences are SGHNT and YYREEE (reference sequence). The CDR3 has 13 residues. CDR3 residues: CASSPGRPEATSF. The CDR3 DNA reads as TGTGCCAGCAGCCCGGGACGTCCTGAGGCTACGTCCTTC.

V usage is TRBV27 and J usage is TRBJ1-2, with D possibly TRBD1 on 6 matching bases. In germline, CDR1 is MNHEY, CDR2 SMNVEV (reference sequence). The length of the CDR3 is 15 residues. V was cut by 1 base and J by 7 bases, with 16 bases left in between. CDR3 in amino acids: CASSLYAGAAGGYTF. CDR3 nucleotide sequence: TGTGCCAGCAGTTTATACGCGGGGGCGGCAGGTGGCTACACCTTC.

The rearrangement links TRBV5-4 to TRBJ2-3; 14 bases agree with TRBD2. The CDR3 runs 15 residues. The germline CDR1 and CDR2 sequences are SGHNT and YYREEE (reference sequence). The ends lost 4 bases at V and 9 bases at J; junction bases unmatched: 7. The CDR3 sequence: CASSPGLAGVETQYF. CDR3 DNA: TGTGCCAGCAGCCCGGGACTAGCGGGAGTCGAGACGCAGTATTTT. The variable domain in full, completed from reference TRBV5-4 and TRBJ2-3, reads ETGVTQSPTHLIKTRGQQVTLRCSSQSGHNTVSWYQQALGQGPQFIFQYYREEENGRGNFPPRFSGLQFPNYSSELNVNALELDDSALYLCASSPGLAGVETQYFGPGTRLTVL.

As to this clone: At the DNA level, this CDR3 is encoded by other sequences in the same sample as well. V gene TRBV7-9 combines with J gene TRBJ2-1, with TRBD2 matching 8 bases. Germline trimming cut 5 bases from V and 3 bases from J; bases unmatched to any gene: 12. This CDR3 region has 17 residues. Germline lookup yields CDR1 SEHNR and CDR2 FQNEAQ (reference sequence). DNA for the CDR3: TGTGCCAGCAGCCCGAAGAGGCTAGCGGGCTTCTACAATGAGCAGTTCTTC. Protein product: CASSPKRLAGFYNEQFF.

The chain joins TRBV7-3 to TRBJ2-1, with TRBD2 matching over 15 bases. Germline V CDR1 and CDR2: SGHTA, FQGTGA. With V trimmed by 4 bases and J by 5 bases, 6 bases remained unmatched. The length of the CDR3 is 17 residues. CDR3 nucleotides: TGTGCCAGCAGCTCGGGGACTAGCGGGGGGCCGAACAATGAGCAGTTCTTC. Translating gives CASSSGTSGGPNNEQFF. Supplemented by reference TRBV7-3 and TRBJ2-1, the full variable domain reads GAGVSQTPSNKVTEKGKYVELRCDPISGHTALYWYRQSLGQGPEFLIYFQGTGAADDSGLPNDRFFAVRPEGSVSTLKIQRTERGDSAVYLCASSSGTSGGPNNEQFFGPGTRLTVL.

The chain recombines TRBV27 with TRBJ2-7, with D unclear. CDR3 size: 13 residues. Trimming took off 2 bases at V and 4 bases at J, with 9 bases between the two ends. Germline V lookup: CDR1 MNHEY, CDR2 SMNVEV (reference sequence). The CDR3 DNA sequence: TGTGCCAGCAGTTTACTAGGGCGATACGAGCAGTACTTC. This sequence encodes CASSLLGRYEQYF.

DNA of the CDR3: TGTGCCAGCAGTGAAGCGCTTCCAGGGATGGGGACAGATACGCAGTATTTT. It specifies CASSEALPGMGTDTQYF. The V and J genes are TRBV6-1 and TRBJ2-3; D is perhaps TRBD1 (5 bases). The CDR3 contains 17 residues. Germline-derived CDR1 and CDR2 are MNHNS and SASEGT. Trimming stripped 0 bases from V and 3 bases from J, with 16 bases between.

The chain is built from TRBV9 and TRBJ2-3; 8 nucleotides line up with TRBD2. This CDR3 is built from 17 residues. V lost 6 bases and J lost 1; bases outside the gene matches: 13. The V gene's germline CDR1 is SGDLS and CDR2 YYNGEE. CDR3 DNA sequence: TGTGCCAGCACTTGGCTAGCGGGCGGGTTAGGCACAGATACGCAGTATTTT. This gives the protein CASTWLAGGLGTDTQYF.

The V gene is TRBV5-4, the J gene TRBJ2-3; unclear D gene. Germline lookup yields CDR1 SGHNT and CDR2 YYREEE (reference sequence). CDR3 size: 12 residues. Trimming took 2 bases from V and 4 from J, leaving 5 bases between them. CDR3 in amino acids: CASSFRSDTQYF. The CDR3 nucleotides are TGTGCCAGCAGCTTCCGGTCAGATACGCAGTATTTT.

As concerns this clone: One end of the junction does not line up with germline, which may come from a read error. The chain has TRBV6-5 and TRBJ1-2, with a weak D call TRBD1 (5 bases). Germline V lookup: CDR1 MNHEY, CDR2 SVGAGI. The CDR3 is 13 amino acids. The CDR3 sequence is CASSAFEAMAGGF. CDR3 coding DNA: TGTGCCAGCAGTGCGTTTGAAGCTATGGCTGGGGGCTTC.

The gene calls are TRBV29-1 and TRBJ2-7; no clear D gene. V was shortened by 1 base and J by 7 bases, with 17 bases between the two germline ends. Germline V CDR1 and CDR2: SQVTM, ANQGSEA. The CDR3 extends over 14 amino acids. The CDR3 here is CSVEGEASTREQYF. The CDR3 coding sequence is TGCAGCGTTGAAGGGGAAGCATCCACACGGGAGCAGTACTTC.

The gene calls are TRBV6-5 and TRBJ1-2; D is unresolved. Trimming took off 2 bases at V and 5 bases at J, with 9 bases between the two ends. In germline, CDR1 is MNHEY, CDR2 SVGAGI. The CDR3 covers 13 residues. CDR3 DNA: TGTGCCAGCAGTTACGGAGCCACATATGGCTACACCTTC. Amino acids: CASSYGATYGYTF.

J is TRBJ1-2 and V is TRBV5-1; 9 bases are shared with TRBD1. This CDR3 comprises 15 residues. The V and J ends lost 0 bases and 4 bases, in that order; junction bases with no gene match: 4. Looked up from germline, CDR1 is SGHRS and CDR2 is YFSETQ. This CDR3 reads CASSLVGQGAYGYTF. DNA for the CDR3: TGCGCCAGCAGCTTGGTGGGACAGGGTGCCTATGGCTACACCTTC. Full variable domain (rest looked up from reference TRBV5-1 and TRBJ1-2): KAGVTQTPRYLIKTRGQQVTLSCSPISGHRSVSWYQQTPGQGLQFLFEYFSETQRNKGNFPGRFSGRQFSNSRSEMNVSTLELGDSALYLCASSLVGQGAYGYTFGSGTRLTVV.

The J gene is TRBJ2-5, the V gene TRBV5-4; 11 bases align to TRBD2. The CDR3 is made up of 17 amino acids. Germline V lookup: CDR1 SGHNT, CDR2 YYREEE (reference sequence). After removal of 1 base from V and 4 bases from J, the junction contained 9 bases not matched to a gene. CDR3 region: CASSLLLAGAWIETQYF. In nucleotides, the CDR3 is TGTGCCAGCAGCTTGTTACTAGCGGGAGCTTGGATAGAGACCCAGTACTTC. Full variable domain (rest looked up from reference TRBV5-4 and TRBJ2-5): ETGVTQSPTHLIKTRGQQVTLRCSSQSGHNTVSWYQQALGQGPQFIFQYYREEENGRGNFPPRFSGLQFPNYSSELNVNALELDDSALYLCASSLLLAGAWIETQYFGPGTRLLVL.

This clone was found once. The V gene is TRBV6-5, the J gene TRBJ1-2; unclear D gene. Germline assignment: CDR1 MNHEY and CDR2 SVGAGI. With 4 bases removed from V and 5 bases from J, the gap between germline ends came to 14 bases. The CDR3 sequence is 14 residues long. Here the CDR3 reads CASSFTGLEYGYTF. CDR3 nucleotides: TGTGCCAGCAGTTTTACTGGGTTAGAATATGGCTACACCTTC.

This clone has just a few counts. This chain uses TRBV9 with TRBJ2-2, with D uncertain. The CDR3 totals 14 residues. CDR1 is SGDLS and CDR2 is YYNGEE in the germline V gene. Trimming shortened V by 4 bases and J by 4 bases, and 11 bases separated the two germline ends. As DNA, the CDR3 is TGTGCCAGCAGCTTGCTGACGATCACCGGGGAGCTGTTTTTT. This encodes CASSLLTITGELFF. The entire variable domain, with the rest obtained from reference TRBV9 and TRBJ2-2, is as follows: DSGVTQTPKHLITATGQRVTLRCSPRSGDLSVYWYQQSLDQGLQFLIQYYNGEERAKGNILERFSAQQFPDLHSELNLSSLELGDSALYFCASSLLTITGELFFGEGSRLTVL.

The V call is TRBV9, the J call TRBJ2-1, with a weak D call TRBD2 (5 bases). The V end was cut by 3 bases, the J end by 1 base, with 14 bases between. Per the germline V gene, CDR1 is SGDLS and CDR2 is YYNGEE. CDR3 size: 16 residues. The CDR3, as DNA: TGTGCCAGCAGCGCCGAGGGTGTTAAATCCTACAATGAGCAGTTCTTC. It yields the protein CASSAEGVKSYNEQFF.

V gene TRBV19 combines with J gene TRBJ1-2; perhaps TRBD1 as D (6 bases). The CDR3 consists of 18 residues. With 6 bases removed from V and 3 bases from J, the gap between germline ends came to 26 bases. Per germline, CDR1 LNHDA and CDR2 SQIVND (reference sequence). The CDR3 nucleotides are TGTGCCAGTAGACCCAACGCGGGGGGGCACGACCCCTACTATGGCTACACCTTC. This gives the protein CASRPNAGGHDPYYGYTF.

The chain couples TRBV30 to TRBJ2-5, with D perhaps matching TRBD1 (6 bases). The J call may be in error: the DNA end matches TRBJ2-7 better. Germline V lookup: CDR1 GTSNPN, CDR2 SVGIG (reference sequence). This CDR3 comprises 14 residues. The CDR3 spells CAWSQGTGAYEQYF. The CDR3 region has the DNA TGTGCCTGGAGCCAGGGGACCGGGGCCTACGAGCAGTACTTC.

The V call is TRBV9, the J call TRBJ2-7, with 7 bases that match TRBD1. This CDR3 is built from 14 residues. The V and J ends lost 0 bases and 2 bases, in that order; junction bases with no gene match: 2. CDR1 is SGDLS, CDR2 YYNGEE, per germline. CDR3 coding DNA: TGTGCCAGCAGCGTAGGAGGGGGCGCCTACGAGCAGTACTTC. It translates to CASSVGGGAYEQYF.